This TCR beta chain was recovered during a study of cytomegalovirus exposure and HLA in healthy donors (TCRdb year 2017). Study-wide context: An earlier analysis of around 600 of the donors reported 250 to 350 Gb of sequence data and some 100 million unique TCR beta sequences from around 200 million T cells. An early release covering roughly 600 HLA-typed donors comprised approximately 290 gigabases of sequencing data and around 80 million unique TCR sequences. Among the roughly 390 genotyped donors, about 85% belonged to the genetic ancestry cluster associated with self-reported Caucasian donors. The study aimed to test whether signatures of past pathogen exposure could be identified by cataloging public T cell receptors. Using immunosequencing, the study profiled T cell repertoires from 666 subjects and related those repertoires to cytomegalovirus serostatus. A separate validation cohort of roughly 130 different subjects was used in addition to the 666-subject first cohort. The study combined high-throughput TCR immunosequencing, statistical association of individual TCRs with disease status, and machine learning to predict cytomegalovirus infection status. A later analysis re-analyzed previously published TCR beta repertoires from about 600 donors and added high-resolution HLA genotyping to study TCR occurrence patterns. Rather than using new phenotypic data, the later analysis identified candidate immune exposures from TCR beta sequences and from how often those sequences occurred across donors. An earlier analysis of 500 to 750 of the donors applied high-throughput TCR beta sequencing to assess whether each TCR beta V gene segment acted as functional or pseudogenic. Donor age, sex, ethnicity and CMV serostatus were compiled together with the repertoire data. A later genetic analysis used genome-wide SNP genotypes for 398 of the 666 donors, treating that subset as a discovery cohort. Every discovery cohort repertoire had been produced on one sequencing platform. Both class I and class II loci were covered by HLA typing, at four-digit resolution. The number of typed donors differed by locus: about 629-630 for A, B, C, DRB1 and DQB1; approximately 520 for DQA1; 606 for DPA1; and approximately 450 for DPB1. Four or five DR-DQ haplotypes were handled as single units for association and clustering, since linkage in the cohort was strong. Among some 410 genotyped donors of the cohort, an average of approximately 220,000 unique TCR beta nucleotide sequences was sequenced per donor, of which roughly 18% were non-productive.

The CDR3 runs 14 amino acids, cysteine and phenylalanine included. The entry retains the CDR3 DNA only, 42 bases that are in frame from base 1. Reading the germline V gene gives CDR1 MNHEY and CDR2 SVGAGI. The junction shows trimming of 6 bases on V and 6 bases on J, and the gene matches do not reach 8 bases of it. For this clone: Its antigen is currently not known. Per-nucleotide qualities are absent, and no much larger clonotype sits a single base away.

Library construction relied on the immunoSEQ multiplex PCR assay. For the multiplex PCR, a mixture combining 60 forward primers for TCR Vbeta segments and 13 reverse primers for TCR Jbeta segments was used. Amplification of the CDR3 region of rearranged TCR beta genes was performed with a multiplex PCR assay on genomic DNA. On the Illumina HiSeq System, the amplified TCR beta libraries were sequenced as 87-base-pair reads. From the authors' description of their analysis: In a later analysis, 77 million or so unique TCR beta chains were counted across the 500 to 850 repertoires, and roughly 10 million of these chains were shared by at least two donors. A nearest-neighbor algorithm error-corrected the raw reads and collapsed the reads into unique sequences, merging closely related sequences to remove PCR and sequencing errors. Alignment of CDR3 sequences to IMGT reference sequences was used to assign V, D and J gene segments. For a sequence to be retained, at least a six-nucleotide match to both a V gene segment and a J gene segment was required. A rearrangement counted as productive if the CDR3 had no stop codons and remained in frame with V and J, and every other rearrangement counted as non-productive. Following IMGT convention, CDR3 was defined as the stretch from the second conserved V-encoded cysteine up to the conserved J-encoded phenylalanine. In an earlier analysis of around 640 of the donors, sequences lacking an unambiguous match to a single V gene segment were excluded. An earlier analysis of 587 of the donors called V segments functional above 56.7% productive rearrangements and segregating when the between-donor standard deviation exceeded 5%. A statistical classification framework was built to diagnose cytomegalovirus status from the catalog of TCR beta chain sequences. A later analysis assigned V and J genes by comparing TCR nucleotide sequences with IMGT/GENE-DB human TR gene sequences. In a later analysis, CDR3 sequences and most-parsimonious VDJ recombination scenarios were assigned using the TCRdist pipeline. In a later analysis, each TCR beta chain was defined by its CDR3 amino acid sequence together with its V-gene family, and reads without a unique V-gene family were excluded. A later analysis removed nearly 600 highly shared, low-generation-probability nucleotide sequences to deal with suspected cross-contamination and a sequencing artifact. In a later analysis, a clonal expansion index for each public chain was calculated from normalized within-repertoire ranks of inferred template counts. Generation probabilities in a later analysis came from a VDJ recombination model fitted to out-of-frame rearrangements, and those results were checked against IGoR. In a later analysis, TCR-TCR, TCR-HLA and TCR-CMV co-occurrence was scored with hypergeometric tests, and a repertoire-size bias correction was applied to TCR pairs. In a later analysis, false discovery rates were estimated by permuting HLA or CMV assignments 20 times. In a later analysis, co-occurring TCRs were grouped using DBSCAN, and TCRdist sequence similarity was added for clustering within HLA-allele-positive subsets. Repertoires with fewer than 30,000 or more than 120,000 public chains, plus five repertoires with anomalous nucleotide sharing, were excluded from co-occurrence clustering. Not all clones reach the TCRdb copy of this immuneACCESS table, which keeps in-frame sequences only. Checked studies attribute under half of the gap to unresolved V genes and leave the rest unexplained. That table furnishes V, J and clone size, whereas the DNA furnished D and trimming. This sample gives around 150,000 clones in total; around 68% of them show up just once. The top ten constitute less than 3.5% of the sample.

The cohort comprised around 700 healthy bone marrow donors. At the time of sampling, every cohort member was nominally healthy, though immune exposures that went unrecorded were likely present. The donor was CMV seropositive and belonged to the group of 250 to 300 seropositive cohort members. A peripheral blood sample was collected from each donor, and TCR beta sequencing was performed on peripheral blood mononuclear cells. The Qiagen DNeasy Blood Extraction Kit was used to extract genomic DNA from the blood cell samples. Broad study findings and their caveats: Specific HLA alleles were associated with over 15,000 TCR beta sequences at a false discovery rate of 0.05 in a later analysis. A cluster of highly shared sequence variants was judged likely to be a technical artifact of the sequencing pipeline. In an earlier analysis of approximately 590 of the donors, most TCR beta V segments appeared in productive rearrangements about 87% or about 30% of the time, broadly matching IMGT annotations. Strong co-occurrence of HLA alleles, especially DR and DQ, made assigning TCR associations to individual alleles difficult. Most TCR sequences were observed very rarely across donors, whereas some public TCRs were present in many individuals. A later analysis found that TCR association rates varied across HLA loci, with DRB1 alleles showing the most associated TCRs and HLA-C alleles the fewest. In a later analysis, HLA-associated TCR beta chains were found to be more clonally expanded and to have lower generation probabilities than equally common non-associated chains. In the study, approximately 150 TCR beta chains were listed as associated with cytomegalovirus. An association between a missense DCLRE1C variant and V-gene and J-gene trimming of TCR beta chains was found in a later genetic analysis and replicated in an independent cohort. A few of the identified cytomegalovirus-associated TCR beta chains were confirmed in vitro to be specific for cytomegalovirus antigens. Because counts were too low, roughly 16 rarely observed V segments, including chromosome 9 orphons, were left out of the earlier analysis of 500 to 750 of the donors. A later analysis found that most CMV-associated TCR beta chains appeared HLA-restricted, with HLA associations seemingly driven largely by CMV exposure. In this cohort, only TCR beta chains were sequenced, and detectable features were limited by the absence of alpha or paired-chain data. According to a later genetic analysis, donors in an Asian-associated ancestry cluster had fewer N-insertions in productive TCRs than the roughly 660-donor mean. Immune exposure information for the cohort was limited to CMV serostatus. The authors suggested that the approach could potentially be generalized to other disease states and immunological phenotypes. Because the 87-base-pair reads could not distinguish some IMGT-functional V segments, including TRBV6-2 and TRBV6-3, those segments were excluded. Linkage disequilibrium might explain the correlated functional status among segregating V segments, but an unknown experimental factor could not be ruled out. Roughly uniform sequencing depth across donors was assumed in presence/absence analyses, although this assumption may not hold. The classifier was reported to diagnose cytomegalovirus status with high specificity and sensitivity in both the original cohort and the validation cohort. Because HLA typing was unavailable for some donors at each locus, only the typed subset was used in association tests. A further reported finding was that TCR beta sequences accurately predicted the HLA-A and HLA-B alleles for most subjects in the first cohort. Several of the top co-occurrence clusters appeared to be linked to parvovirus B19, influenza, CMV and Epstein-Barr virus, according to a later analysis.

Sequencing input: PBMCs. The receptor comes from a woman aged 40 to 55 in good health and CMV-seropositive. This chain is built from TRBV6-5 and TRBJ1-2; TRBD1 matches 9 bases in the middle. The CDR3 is CASSRNRGQDGYTF. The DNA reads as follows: TGTGCCAGCAGCCGAAACAGGGGGCAGGATGGCTACACCTTC.